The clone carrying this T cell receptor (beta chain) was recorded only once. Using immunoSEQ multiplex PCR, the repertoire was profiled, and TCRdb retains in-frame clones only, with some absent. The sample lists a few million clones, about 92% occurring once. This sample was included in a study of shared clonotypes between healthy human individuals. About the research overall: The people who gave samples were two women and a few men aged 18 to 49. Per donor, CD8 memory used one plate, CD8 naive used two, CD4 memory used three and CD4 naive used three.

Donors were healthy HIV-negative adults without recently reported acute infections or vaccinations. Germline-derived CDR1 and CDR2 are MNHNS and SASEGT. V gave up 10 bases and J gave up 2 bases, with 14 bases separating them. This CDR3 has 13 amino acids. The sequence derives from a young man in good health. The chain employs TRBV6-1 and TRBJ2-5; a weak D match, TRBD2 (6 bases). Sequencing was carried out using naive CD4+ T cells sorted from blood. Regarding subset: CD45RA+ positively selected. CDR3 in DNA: TGTGCCACCCTCGCCCGGGGGCAAGAGACCCAGTACTTC. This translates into CATLARGQETQYF.